The 23 T cell receptor beta chains below were found in one sample sequenced in a study of tumor and adjacent non-tumor tissue in lung cancer. The template was RNA from unsorted bulk tissue. A modified ARM-PCR protocol with three rounds of nested PCR amplified TCRbeta. Each CDR3 protein is one row after TCRdb ran MiXCR on the multiplex PCR reads. The data hold 120,000 or so distinct CDR3 sequences, with 60% to 70% observed a single time. What was sequenced was lung tumor tissue. These receptor sequences come from a young man with non-small cell lung cancer.

Remarks on this clonotype: This likely comes from a read error, as the CDR3 has no conserved phenylalanine or tryptophan at its end. The rearrangement joins TRBV20-1 to TRBJ2-3, with 15 bases fitting TRBD2. Germline trimming cut 6 bases from V and 1 base from J; bases unmatched to any gene: 11. The CDR3 loop spans 18 amino acids. Per the germline V gene, CDR1 is DFQATT and CDR2 is SNEGSKA (reference sequence). In DNA form, the CDR3 reads TGCAGTGCCCCAGGACTAGCGGGAGGGTTTATGGGCACAGATACGCAGTATTAT. This gives the protein CSAPGLAGGFMGTDTQYY.

In the case of this clonotype: A much larger clone differs from this one at a single base, so this may be a read error. V usage is TRBV6-6 and J usage is TRBJ2-7; D gene ambiguous. The V end was cut by 6 bases, the J end by 5 bases, with 11 bases between. The CDR3 runs 12 residues. Germline V gives CDR1 MNHNY, CDR2 SVGAGI (reference sequence). CDR3 coding DNA: TGTGCCAGCAGGTCCCTCGGCGACGAGCAGTACTTC. Encoded protein: CASRSLGDEQYF.

With respect to this clonotype: One junction end does not reproduce the germline sequence, and a read error may be involved. CDR3 sequence: CTSSSAGAQTDTLYF. CDR3 DNA: TGTACCAGCAGTTCAGCGGGAGCGCAAACAGATACGCTGTATTTT. The rearrangement joins TRBV12-3 or TRBV12-4 to TRBJ2-3, with 8 positions matching TRBD2. The CDR3 contains 15 residues.

This clonotype was picked up a small number of times. V and J are TRBV6-5 and TRBJ2-7; TRBD2 is a possible D gene (6 bases). Germline V CDR1 and CDR2: MNHEY, SVGAGI. The CDR3 extends over 15 amino acids. V lost 0 bases to trimming and J lost 4 bases, with 13 bases between them. CDR3 sequence reads: CASSYSRPGTYEQYF. As DNA, the CDR3 is TGTGCCAGCAGTTACTCAAGGCCAGGGACTTACGAGCAGTACTTC.

The chain uses TRBV11-2 and TRBJ1-2; D possibly corresponds to TRBD1 (5 bases). This CDR3 has 14 residues. Germline values: CDR1 SGHAT, CDR2 FQNNGV. Trimming cost V 11 bases and J 8 bases, with 24 bases left between them. In DNA, the CDR3 is TGTGCCTGCTCCCCATGGGCGGGGCCGAACGGCTACACCTTC. It translates to CACSPWAGPNGYTF.

This clonotype was picked up a small number of times. A single base separates this from a much larger clone, so it may be a read error. The chain recombines TRBV20-1 with TRBJ2-3; weak D call: TRBD1 (6 bases). Germline V lookup: CDR1 DFQATT, CDR2 SNEGSKA (reference sequence). V shed 5 bases and J shed 6 bases, with 21 bases lying between them. The CDR3 loop spans 15 amino acids. The CDR3 sequence: CSASQGSHYADTQYF. CDR3 in DNA: TGCAGTGCTTCCCAGGGGAGCCACTACGCGGATACGCAGTATTTT.

To note about this clonotype: The junction and the germline gene differ at one end; a read error may be behind it. The gene calls are TRBV20-1 and TRBJ2-3; a weak D match, TRBD2 (6 bases). Germline V gives CDR1 DFQATT, CDR2 SNEGSKA (reference sequence). CDR3 length: 15 residues. DNA of the CDR3: TGCAGTGTCAGTGGGGACCGGGAGTCCGCGAATACGCAATTTTTT. It specifies CSVSGDRESANTQFF.

This clonotype has only a few counts. A read error may be the cause here, since a much bigger clone is one base away. V gene TRBV6-5 combines with J gene TRBJ2-1; 8 positions match TRBD2. CDR3 size: 13 residues. The germline gives CDR1 MNHEY, CDR2 SVGAGI. V gave up 6 bases and J gave up 9 bases; unmatched junction bases: 7. CDR3 nucleotide sequence: TGTGCCAGCAGACTGGGACTAGTTGGTGAGCAGTTCTTC. Translation gives CASRLGLVGEQFF.

V usage is TRBV13 and J usage is TRBJ2-1; the D is unclear. Germline V gene data show CDR1 as PRHDT and CDR2 as FYEKMQ (reference sequence). V was pared by 6 bases and J by 4 bases, with 7 bases between. The CDR3 covers 12 residues. The CDR3 coding sequence is TGTGCCAGCAGACGCGAGTACAATGAGCAGTTCTTC. This codes for CASRREYNEQFF. Combining the CDR3 with reference TRBV13 and TRBJ2-1 gives the whole variable domain AAGVIQSPRHLIKEKRETATLKCYPIPRHDTVYWYQQGPGQDPQFLISFYEKMQSDKGSIPDRFSAQQFSDYHSELNMSSLELGDSALYFCASRREYNEQFFGPGTRLTVL.

This clonotype was picked up a small number of times. This may be a read error, as it is one base from a much larger clone. The V and J genes are TRBV6-5 and TRBJ2-7; TRBD1 might be the D (5 bases). The V and J ends lost 4 bases and 6 bases respectively, with 10 bases between them. The CDR3 is made up of 12 amino acids. CDR1 and CDR2 (germline): MNHEY, SVGAGI. CDR3 sequence (DNA): TGTGCCAGCAGTTCCATAGGGGCCGAGCAGTACTTC. The encoded protein is CASSSIGAEQYF.

Regarding this clonotype: A junction end diverges from the germline sequence, so it may reflect a read error. The chain recombines TRBV5-6 with TRBJ1-2, with a weak D call TRBD1 (5 bases). Germline V gives CDR1 SGHDT, CDR2 YYEEEE. This CDR3 has 16 residues. CDR3 protein: CASSADPTALNYDYTF. CDR3 nucleotide sequence: TGTGCCAGCAGCGCGGACCCGACAGCCTTAAACTATGACTACACCTTC.

This clonotype appeared a few times. The V call is TRBV11-3, the J call TRBJ2-2; D is perhaps TRBD2 (6 bases). Germline assignment: CDR1 SGHNT and CDR2 YENEEA. V lost 0 bases and J lost 6, with 14 bases in between. The CDR3 loop spans 16 amino acids. CDR3 sequence: CASSLDPTRGSGELFF. CDR3 in DNA: TGTGCCAGCAGCTTAGACCCGACTCGGGGGTCCGGGGAGCTGTTTTTT.

With regard to this clonotype: Since a much larger clone is just one base distant, this may be a read error. This sequence joins TRBV20-1 and TRBJ2-7; 9 positions match TRBD2. The J call is doubtful: the DNA matches TRBJ2-1 better. Germline V gives CDR1 DFQATT, CDR2 SNEGSKA (reference sequence). The CDR3 runs to 13 residues. In nucleotides, the CDR3 is TGCAGTGCTAGGATAGCGGGGGTGGGGGAGCAGTTCTTC. Amino acids: CSARIAGVGEQFF.

Concerning this clonotype: The junction does not match germline at one end; this may be a read error. The V and J genes are TRBV11-2 and TRBJ2-7, with TRBD2 as a possible D gene (5 bases). In germline, CDR1 is SGHAT, CDR2 FQNNGV. The length of the CDR3 is 13 residues. CDR3 amino acids: CTSSRSDPYEQYF. Here the CDR3 DNA reads TGTACCAGCAGCCGTAGCGACCCCTACGAACAGTACTTC.

The chain recombines TRBV12-3 or TRBV12-4 with TRBJ1-1, with D uncertain. V dropped 2 bases and J dropped 13 bases, with 23 bases sitting between them. The CDR3 runs 15 residues. The CDR3 loop is CASSLIITGGTEVFF. CDR3 sequence (DNA): TGTGCCAGCAGTTTAATAATAACGGGAGGCACTGAGGTTTTCTTT.

The rearrangement uses TRBV6-2 or TRBV6-3 and TRBJ2-7; TRBD1 matches 7 bases. V shed 1 base, J shed 10 bases, and the junction held 10 bases outside the gene matches. The CDR3 extends over 14 amino acids. Germline lookup yields CDR1 MNHEY and CDR2 SVGEGT. CDR3 region: CASSYLGTDLDQYF. CDR3 DNA: TGTGCCAGCAGTTACTTGGGGACAGACCTCGACCAGTACTTC.

Of note for this clonotype: Possible read error: a much larger clone is one base away. The rearrangement uses TRBV6-6 and TRBJ1-5, with a weak D call TRBD1 (6 bases). Trimming pared 0 bases from V and 6 bases from J, leaving 15 bases between. The germline CDR1 and CDR2 sequences are MNHNY and SVGAGI (reference sequence). This CDR3 region has 16 residues. The CDR3 DNA reads as TGTGCCAGCAGTTACTCGAAGGGACACGGCAGTCAGCCCCAGCATTTT. Encoded protein: CASSYSKGHGSQPQHF.

Concerning this clonotype: The germline gene is not matched at one end of the junction; a read error may be the cause. This chain joins TRBV4-1 and TRBJ2-2; D unclear. Germline V gives CDR1 MGHRA, CDR2 YSYEKL. CDR3 length: 15 amino acids. This CDR3 reads CASSRSNGYTAELSF. As DNA, the CDR3 is TGCGCCAGCAGCCGCAGCAACGGCTACACCGCGGAGCTGTCTTTT.

This clonotype was counted at least ten times. The J gene is TRBJ2-3, the V gene TRBV12-3 or TRBV12-4; D perhaps matches TRBD1 (6 bases). This CDR3 has 15 residues. V lost 4 bases and J 3 bases, leaving 14 bases between the germline ends. CDR3 DNA sequence: TGTGCCAGCAGTTGGCGACAGGTTGAAACAGATACGCAGTATTTT. As protein: CASSWRQVETDTQYF.

On this clonotype itself: This may be a read error, as it is one base from a much larger clone. The chain recombines TRBV5-5 with TRBJ2-7; 7 bases match TRBD1. V shed 4 bases and J 3 bases; nucleotides not matched to a gene: 7. The CDR3 consists of 14 residues. CDR1 is SGHKS, CDR2 YYEKEE, per germline (reference sequence). The CDR3 region has the DNA TGTGCCAGCAGCCTTTCGGGACAGAGCTACGAGCAGTACTTC. Translating gives CASSLSGQSYEQYF.

Concerning this clonotype itself: One base away lies a much larger clone, so this may be a sequencing read error. The chain uses TRBV12-5 and TRBJ2-5; D not resolved. This CDR3 has 17 amino acids. V was clipped by 6 bases and J by 5 bases, with 25 bases between them. Germline CDR1 reads LGHNT; CDR2 reads FRNRAP. The CDR3 here is CASGSVVGPPTRETQYF. CDR3 coding DNA: TGTGCTAGTGGCAGCGTAGTCGGGCCCCCGACCCGGGAGACCCAGTACTTC.

About this clonotype itself: Its ends do not fully match the called genes, so a read error is possible. The rearrangement uses TRBV20-1 and TRBJ2-2, with 9 bases matching TRBD1. This CDR3 has 15 amino acids. Germline V gene sequence: CDR1 DFQATT, CDR2 SNEGSKA (reference sequence). In DNA, the CDR3 is TGCTGTGCTAGCCCCTCGACAGGGGGTCCCGGGGAGCCGTTTTTT. Translation: CCASPSTGGPGEPFF.

This CDR3 reads CASSLEVGTGELFF. As DNA, the CDR3 is TGTGCCAGCAGCTTGGAAGTGGGCACCGGGGAGCTGTTTTTT. V usage is TRBV7-6 and J usage is TRBJ2-2; D is uncertain. CDR3 length: 14 residues. Germline V gene sequence: CDR1 SGHVS, CDR2 FNYEAQ. Trimming shortened V by 3 bases and J by 4 bases, and 9 bases separated the two germline ends.